These T cell receptor beta chains were read from a single sample in a study of blood T cell repertoires in COVID-19. TCRdb's copy holds only in-frame clones and misses some; the assay was immunoSEQ multiplex PCR. The top ten hold around 6.6% of the sample, which has 250,000 to 350,000 clones, roughly nine tenths seen once. The sample consisted of peripheral blood. These receptors originate from a man aged 18 to 29 who had recovered from COVID-19. CDR3s include the opening cysteine and the closing phenylalanine or tryptophan. D genes are given only for firm matches. The listing skips clone size in some rows; elsewhere it reads once, few, many or a size class.

D	size	J	V	CDR3	DNA
TRBD1	NA	TRBJ1-1	TRBV25-1	CASSESKAGQGLEAFF	TGTGCCAGCAGTGAATCCAAAGCCGGACAGGGGCTGGAAGCTTTCTTT
NA	NA	TRBJ1-4	TRBV7-2	CASSLQVNEKLFF	TGTGCCAGCAGCTTGCAGGTGAATGAAAAACTGTTTTTT
NA	NA	TRBJ1-1	TRBV10-1	CASRKTPNRPILRGRAEAFF	TGCGCCAGTAGAAAAACACCCAACAGGCCTATCCTAAGAGGGAGGGCTGAAGCTTTCTTT
NA	NA	TRBJ1-2	TRBV25-1	CASSERGGYGYTF	TGTGCCAGCAGTGAACGGGGTGGCTATGGCTACACCTTC
NA	NA	TRBJ2-3	TRBV9	CASSVVGSGGTDTQYF	TGTGCCAGCAGCGTAGTTGGTAGCGGTGGCACAGATACGCAGTATTTT
NA	NA	TRBJ2-1	TRBV29-1	CSVGKGESSYNEQFF	TGCAGCGTCGGTAAGGGGGAAAGCTCCTACAATGAGCAGTTCTTC
TRBD1	NA	TRBJ2-7	TRBV6-5	CASSYLTGTSGEQYF	TGTGCCAGCAGTTACCTGACAGGGACCTCGGGCGAGCAGTACTTC
NA	NA	TRBJ1-2	TRBV30	CAWKSSGFGYTF	TGTGCCTGGAAATCGTCAGGGTTTGGCTACACCTTC
TRBD2	NA	TRBJ2-7	TRBV9	CASSVGSGGPYEQYF	TGTGCCAGCAGCGTTGGTAGCGGGGGCCCCTACGAGCAGTACTTC
TRBD1	NA	TRBJ2-2	TRBV18	CASSRPGTGVTGELFF	TGTGCCAGCTCCCGTCCCGGGACAGGGGTGACCGGGGAGCTGTTTTTT
TRBD1	NA	TRBJ1-1	TRBV7-2	CASSPDRGVTEAFF	TGTGCCAGCAGCCCCGACAGGGGCGTCACTGAAGCTTTCTTT
NA	NA	TRBJ2-1	TRBV6-2/TRBV6-3	CASSYNPLRSSYNEQFF	TGTGCCAGCAGTTACAATCCCCTACGGAGCTCCTACAATGAGCAGTTCTTC
NA	NA	TRBJ2-5	TRBV9	CASSGGIHQETQYF	TGTGCCAGCAGCGGCGGGATTCACCAAGAGACCCAGTACTTC
TRBD1	NA	TRBJ2-7	TRBV7-2	CASSLDGTATYEQYF	TGTGCCAGCAGCTTAGACGGGACAGCAACCTACGAGCAGTACTTC
NA	NA	TRBJ2-7	TRBV18	CASSPPSRGSYEQYF	TGTGCCAGCTCACCACCGTCACGGGGCTCCTACGAGCAGTACTTC
TRBD2	NA	TRBJ2-3	TRBV5-1	CASSSISGGSTDTQYF	TGCGCCAGCAGCTCGATCAGCGGGGGGTCCACAGATACGCAGTATTTT
NA	once	TRBJ2-3	TRBV9	CASSTQDSRPTDTQYF	TGTGCCAGCAGCACTCAGGACAGCCGACCCACAGATACGCAGTATTTT
TRBD1	NA	TRBJ2-2	TRBV7-2	CASSQQGAGVGELFF	TGTGCCAGCAGCCAACAGGGGGCGGGGGTCGGGGAGCTGTTTTTT
TRBD1	NA	TRBJ2-3	TRBV6-5	CASSPLDRGADTQYF	TGTGCCAGCAGTCCACTCGACAGGGGGGCAGATACGCAGTATTTT
TRBD1	NA	TRBJ2-1	TRBV9	CASSVDRGNEQFF	TGTGCCAGCAGCGTAGACAGGGGAAATGAGCAGTTCTTC
TRBD1	NA	TRBJ2-4	TRBV13	CASSPRGQGLNIQYF	TGTGCCAGCAGCCCGAGGGGACAGGGGTTAAACATTCAGTACTTC
NA	NA	TRBJ2-3	TRBV19	CASSTQGLSDTQYF	TGTGCCAGTAGTACGCAGGGGTTGTCAGATACGCAGTATTTT
TRBD2	NA	TRBJ2-1	TRBV4-1	CASSQGGGLGYNEQFF	TGCGCCAGCAGCCAAGGAGGAGGACTAGGGTACAATGAGCAGTTCTTC
TRBD1	NA	TRBJ2-7	TRBV29-1	CSVEGQGYEQYF	TGCAGCGTTGAGGGACAGGGCTACGAGCAGTACTTC
TRBD1	few	TRBJ1-5	TRBV6-2/TRBV6-3	CASSPRQGENSNQPQHF	TGTGCCAGCAGCCCTCGACAGGGAGAGAATAGCAATCAGCCCCAGCATTTT
NA	NA	TRBJ1-2	TRBV9	CASSPRDFPTPYGYTF	TGTGCCAGCAGCCCCCGGGACTTCCCGACCCCCTATGGCTACACCTTC
NA	NA	TRBJ2-7	TRBV5-4	CASSSPGVYEQYF	TGTGCCAGCAGCTCCCCCGGAGTCTACGAGCAGTACTTC
NA	NA	TRBJ1-1	TRBV5-1	CASSETVMNTEAFF	TGCGCCAGCAGCGAGACAGTTATGAACACTGAAGCTTTCTTT
TRBD2	NA	TRBJ2-7	TRBV18	CASSPGGAASGTGYEQYF	TGTGCCAGCTCACCAGGGGGCGCGGCTAGCGGGACGGGATACGAGCAGTACTTC
TRBD1	NA	TRBJ2-7	TRBV12-5	CASGNPPGQGPYEQYF	TGTGCTAGTGGTAACCCGCCGGGACAGGGTCCCTACGAGCAGTACTTC
NA	NA	TRBJ1-4	TRBV19	CASHRTAPGEKLFF	TGTGCCAGCCACCGGACAGCCCCGGGCGAAAAACTGTTTTTT
TRBD2	NA	TRBJ2-3	TRBV2	CASSELAASGSTDTQYF	TGTGCCAGCAGTGAATTGGCGGCTAGCGGAAGCACAGATACGCAGTATTTT
TRBD1	NA	TRBJ2-2	TRBV28	CASSLYIRAGGDTGELFF	TGTGCCAGCAGTTTATACATTCGGGCAGGGGGAGATACCGGGGAGCTGTTTTTT
TRBD2	once	TRBJ2-1	TRBV5-4	CASRGGRSSYNEQFF	TGTGCCAGCAGAGGCGGGAGGAGCTCCTACAATGAGCAGTTCTTC
NA	NA	TRBJ1-2	TRBV4-2	CASSQEERGGYGYTF	TGTGCCAGCAGCCAAGAGGAACGGGGTGGGTATGGCTACACCTTC
NA	NA	TRBJ1-6	TRBV3-1/TRBV3-2	CASSQDGPGSYNSPLHF	TGTGCCAGCAGCCAAGATGGCCCGGGTAGCTATAATTCACCCCTCCACTTT
TRBD2	NA	TRBJ2-5	TRBV14	CASSQGTSGSWETQYF	TGTGCCAGCAGCCAAGGGACTAGCGGGAGCTGGGAGACCCAGTACTTC
TRBD1	NA	TRBJ1-1	TRBV30	CAWSSQGHTEAFF	TGTGCCTGGAGTTCACAGGGGCACACTGAAGCTTTCTTT
TRBD1	few	TRBJ1-5	TRBV6-1	CASSERDRGSQPQHF	TGTGCCAGCAGTGAACGGGACAGGGGCAGTCAGCCCCAGCATTTT
NA	few	TRBJ1-1	TRBV5-4	CASSLVSGPLNTEAFF	TGTGCCAGCAGCTTGGTGTCAGGGCCCTTGAACACTGAAGCTTTCTTT
NA	NA	TRBJ2-3	TRBV15	CATSSWAGHMDTQYF	TGTGCCACCAGCAGTTGGGCGGGGCACATGGATACGCAGTATTTT
NA	few	TRBJ1-2	TRBV30	CAYLGEANYGYTF	TGTGCCTACCTTGGGGAGGCTAACTATGGCTACACCTTC
NA	NA	TRBJ2-1	TRBV7-2	CASSPQPGQIRNEQFF	TGTGCCAGCAGCCCACAACCGGGACAAATTCGCAATGAGCAGTTCTTC
NA	NA	TRBJ2-2	TRBV3-1/TRBV3-2	CASSQEGREGGELFF	TGTGCCAGCAGCCAAGAAGGACGAGAGGGCGGGGAGCTGTTTTTT
TRBD1	NA	TRBJ2-5	TRBV2	CASQGEETQYF	TGTGCCAGCCAGGGGGAGGAGACCCAGTACTTC
TRBD2	once	TRBJ2-5	TRBV7-2	CASSLAPRGWETQYF	TGTGCCAGCAGCTTAGCGCCGCGGGGGTGGGAGACCCAGTACTTC
TRBD2	NA	TRBJ2-2	TRBV2	CASSEARAGVDTGELFF	TGTGCCAGCAGTGAAGCTAGGGCGGGAGTAGACACCGGGGAGCTGTTTTTT
TRBD1	NA	TRBJ2-7	TRBV6-1	CASSDFPGTVSYEQYF	TGTGCCAGCAGTGACTTTCCCGGGACAGTCTCCTACGAGCAGTACTTC
NA	NA	TRBJ2-7	TRBV29-1	CSVEAQDTYEQYF	TGCAGCGTTGAGGCACAGGACACCTACGAGCAGTACTTC
NA	once	TRBJ2-1	TRBV4-2	CASSQDSHRGGNEQFF	TGTGCCAGCAGCCAAGATTCACACAGGGGGGGAAATGAGCAGTTCTTC
NA	NA	TRBJ1-1	TRBV3-1/TRBV3-2	CASSPGWSEAFF	TGTGCCAGCAGCCCAGGGTGGAGCGAAGCTTTCTTT
NA	NA	TRBJ1-6	TRBV2	CASSERQVSNSPLHF	TGTGCCAGCAGTGAAAGACAGGTTTCTAATTCACCCCTCCACTTT
NA	NA	TRBJ1-5	TRBV28	CASSFPLSNQPQHF	TGTGCCAGCAGTTTTCCCCTTTCCAATCAGCCCCAGCATTTT
NA	many	TRBJ1-5	TRBV19	CASSRSLNQPQHF	TGTGCCAGTAGCAGAAGTCTCAATCAGCCCCAGCATTTT
NA	NA	TRBJ2-1	TRBV10-3	CAISESNTKGDNEQFF	TGTGCCATCAGTGAGTCTAACACTAAGGGGGACAATGAGCAGTTCTTC
NA	NA	TRBJ2-1	TRBV7-9	CASLELYNEQFF	TGTGCCAGCCTCGAGCTCTACAATGAGCAGTTCTTC
NA	NA	TRBJ2-1	TRBV9	CASSVTGVKNNEQFF	TGTGCCAGCAGCGTAACGGGAGTAAAAAACAATGAGCAGTTCTTC
TRBD1	NA	TRBJ1-6	TRBV12-5	CASGSTGSGSPLHF	TGTGCTAGTGGGTCGACAGGGTCAGGTTCACCCCTCCACTTT
TRBD1	NA	TRBJ1-2	TRBV7-9	CASSSRGTGFYGYTF	TGTGCCAGCAGCTCGCGGGGGACAGGATTCTATGGCTACACCTTC
NA	NA	TRBJ2-3	TRBV9	CASSVVSGTDTQYF	TGTGCCAGCAGCGTAGTCTCGGGCACAGATACGCAGTATTTT